The 13 T cell receptor beta chains below all came from one sample that was sequenced in a study of blood T cells in healthy people across ages. A second PCR, run for about 7 to 12 cycles, used a sample-barcoded 5' primer plus a J-beta primer mix. Using its own MiXCR run on the 5' RACE reads, TCRdb lists one record per CDR3 protein. Altogether around 800,000 distinct CDR3 sequences are present, 35% to 50% being singletons, with the ten largest covering approximately 18%. The sequencing input was blood. These receptors originate from a man older than 75 in good health.

This clonotype was found a few times. This rearrangement joins TRBV7-2 to TRBJ2-7, with TRBD2 matching over 7 bases. V lost 5 bases to trimming and J lost 3 bases; unmatched junction nucleotides: 4. CDR3 length equals 13 residues. CDR1 is SGHTA and CDR2 is FQGNSA in the germline V gene. CDR3 protein: CASSRTSNYEQYF. DNA of the CDR3: TGTGCCAGCAGCCGGACTAGTAACTACGAGCAGTACTTC.

The genes are TRBV15 and TRBJ2-5; no firm D call. This CDR3 is built from 14 residues. Germline-derived CDR1 and CDR2 are LNHNV and YYDKDF (reference sequence). V shed 5 bases and J shed 4 bases, with 14 bases lying between them. CDR3 in DNA: TGTGCCACCAGCGAGGTTATGGGGTTAGAGACCCAGTACTTC. Protein: CATSEVMGLETQYF.

This clonotype was seen more than once but under ten times. Here the CDR3 DNA reads TGTGCCAGCAGCCCAACAGGGGGCTCGATCTCTGGGGCCAACGTCCTGACTTTC. This codes for CASSPTGGSISGANVLTF. The chain uses TRBV7-3 and TRBJ2-6, with TRBD1 matching 9 bases. Looked up from germline, CDR1 is SGHTA and CDR2 is FQGTGA. The V segment lost 5 bases and the J segment 0 bases; nucleotides outside the gene matches: 8. This CDR3 is 18 amino acids long.

V usage is TRBV13 and J usage is TRBJ2-1; 7 bases line up with TRBD2. The germline V gene encodes CDR1 PRHDT and CDR2 FYEKMQ (reference sequence). The CDR3 has 16 amino acids. After removal of 5 bases from V and 5 bases from J, the junction contained 12 bases not matched to a gene. For the CDR3, the DNA is TGTGCCAGCAGCAGACCAAGCGGGATGGGTCACAATGAGCAGTTCTTC. This translates into CASSRPSGMGHNEQFF. Full variable domain (outside the CDR3, taken from reference TRBV13 and TRBJ2-1): AAGVIQSPRHLIKEKRETATLKCYPIPRHDTVYWYQQGPGQDPQFLISFYEKMQSDKGSIPDRFSAQQFSDYHSELNMSSLELGDSALYFCASSRPSGMGHNEQFFGPGTRLTVL.

About this clonotype: Its ends do not fully match the called genes, so a read error is possible. V and J are TRBV4-3 and TRBJ2-3, with D unclear. Germline V lookup: CDR1 LGHNA, CDR2 YSLEER. This CDR3 has 15 amino acids. The CDR3 bases are TGCGCCGGCAGCCAAGTCCCCGCTCAGCCAGATACGCAGTATTTT. Amino acid sequence: CAGSQVPAQPDTQYF.

V usage is TRBV5-1 and J usage is TRBJ2-6; a possible D gene is TRBD1 (6 bases). The CDR3 spans 15 residues. Germline V lookup: CDR1 SGHRS, CDR2 YFSETQ. V shed 2 bases and J shed 2 bases, with 8 bases lying between them. The CDR3, as DNA: TGCGCCAGCAGCTTTTGGGACACTGGGGCCAACGTCCTGACTTTC. Residues: CASSFWDTGANVLTF. The full variable domain, in which reference TRBV5-1 and TRBJ2-6 provide the parts outside the CDR3, is KAGVTQTPRYLIKTRGQQVTLSCSPISGHRSVSWYQQTPGQGLQFLFEYFSETQRNKGNFPGRFSGRQFSNSRSEMNVSTLELGDSALYLCASSFWDTGANVLTFGAGSRLTVL.

The J gene is TRBJ2-7, the V gene TRBV19, with 11 bases identical to TRBD1. Germline lookup yields CDR1 LNHDA and CDR2 SQIVND (reference sequence). The J segment lost 4 bases and the V segment lost 5 bases, leaving 13 bases of the junction unmatched. The CDR3 covers 17 residues. CDR3 sequence (DNA): TGTGCCAGTAGTCCAGGACAGGGGGCGAATCAAAGGTACGAGCAGTACTTC. It specifies CASSPGQGANQRYEQYF.

The table lists this clonotype with many counts. This chain joins TRBV5-1 and TRBJ2-3; 10 bases line up with TRBD2. This CDR3 comprises 16 residues. Trimming cost V 3 bases and J 0 bases; bases outside gene matches: 4. Germline CDR1 is SGHRS and CDR2 is YFSETQ. CDR3 coding DNA: TGCGCCAGCAGCTCCGGACTAGCGGAGAGCACAGATACGCAGTATTTT. It is translated as CASSSGLAESTDTQYF.

This clonotype came up a few times. This chain joins TRBV20-1 and TRBJ2-3, with 9 bases matching TRBD2. This CDR3 contains 15 residues. CDR1 and CDR2 (germline): DFQATT, SNEGSKA (reference sequence). Trimming took 4 bases from V and 2 from J; bases not matched to a gene: 7. The DNA for the CDR3 is TGCAGTGCTACAACCGGGACTAGCCCCACAGATACGCAGTATTTT. Amino acid sequence: CSATTGTSPTDTQYF.

The chain couples TRBV12-3 or TRBV12-4 to TRBJ2-3; D possibly corresponds to TRBD2 (6 bases). V lost 1 base and J lost 1, with 15 bases in between. This CDR3 comprises 17 residues. CDR3 loop: CASSLDGTGLRTDTQYF. CDR3 nucleotide sequence: TGTGCCAGCAGTTTAGACGGGACGGGACTCCGCACAGATACGCAGTATTTT.

The chain links TRBV14 to TRBJ2-1; 7 bases match TRBD1. The CDR3 is made up of 15 amino acids. Germline V gives CDR1 SGHDN, CDR2 FVKESK. V dropped 4 bases and J dropped 6; count of bases not matched to a gene: 9. The DNA for the CDR3 is TGTGCCAGCAGCCGAACCGGGACAGTGGGCAATGAGCAGTTCTTC. Protein product: CASSRTGTVGNEQFF.

The V gene is TRBV20-1, the J gene TRBJ2-3; D is perhaps TRBD2 (7 bases). The V gene lost 6 bases and the J gene lost 3 bases, with 19 bases spanning the gap. Germline CDR1 and CDR2: DFQATT and SNEGSKA (reference sequence). The CDR3 has 15 residues. The CDR3 loop is CSAAGSRGRTDTQYF. The DNA for the CDR3 is TGCAGTGCCGCGGGGTCGCGGGGGCGTACAGATACGCAGTATTTT.

The chain employs TRBV18 and TRBJ2-4; 9 nucleotides line up with TRBD2. The end of the DNA is better explained by TRBJ2-7, so the J call may be wrong. This CDR3 is 16 amino acids long. Germline V gene sequence: CDR1 KGHSH, CDR2 LQKENI. The CDR3 is CASSPQGSGRGIEQYF. The CDR3 coding sequence is TGTGCCAGCTCACCACAGGGTAGCGGGAGAGGGATCGAGCAGTACTTC.